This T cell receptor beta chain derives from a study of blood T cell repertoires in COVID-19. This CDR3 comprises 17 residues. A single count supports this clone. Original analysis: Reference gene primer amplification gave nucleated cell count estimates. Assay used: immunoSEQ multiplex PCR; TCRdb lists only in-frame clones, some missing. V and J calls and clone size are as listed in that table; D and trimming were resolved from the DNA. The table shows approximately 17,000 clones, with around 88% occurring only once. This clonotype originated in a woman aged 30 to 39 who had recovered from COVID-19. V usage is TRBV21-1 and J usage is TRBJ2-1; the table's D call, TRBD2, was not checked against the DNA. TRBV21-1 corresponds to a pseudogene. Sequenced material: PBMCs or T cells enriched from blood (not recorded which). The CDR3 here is CASSKFLRGTYYNEQFF. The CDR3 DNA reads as TGTGCCAGCAGCAAATTCCTCCGGGGGACCTACTACAATGAGCAGTTCTTC.